Following are 32 T cell receptor beta chains from one sample sequenced in a study of blood T cells in healthy people across ages. Sample-barcoded 5' priming and a J-beta primer mix drove a second PCR of roughly 6 to 12 cycles. TCRdb redid the calling of the 5' RACE reads with MiXCR, one entry per CDR3 protein. The sample includes roughly 800,000 distinct CDR3 sequences, 58% seen only once; the top ten take 22%. The source material was blood. The receptors were gathered from a man younger than 40 in good health.

The V gene is TRBV29-1, the J gene TRBJ2-3; D call uncertain. Germline loops: CDR1 SQVTM, CDR2 ANQGSEA. The CDR3 contains 15 residues. V was clipped by 0 bases and J by 4 bases, with 14 bases between them. CDR3 loop: CSVEDRSPSPDTQYF. The CDR3, as DNA: TGCAGCGTTGAAGATCGGAGCCCTTCACCAGATACGCAGTATTTT.

This clonotype came up a few times. This sequence joins TRBV15 and TRBJ2-3; D unresolved. Per the germline V gene, CDR1 is LNHNV and CDR2 is YYDKDF (reference sequence). Trimming removed 2 bases from V and 4 bases from J, with 10 bases in between. The CDR3 totals 14 residues. The CDR3 DNA reads as TGTGCCACCAGCAGATTCGATCCCTCAGATACGCAGTATTTT. Translation: CATSRFDPSDTQYF.

The rearrangement uses TRBV7-9 and TRBJ1-2, with D hard to call. V lost 5 bases to trimming and J lost 4 bases, with 8 bases between them. CDR3 size: 12 residues. Per germline, CDR1 SEHNR and CDR2 FQNEAQ (reference sequence). CDR3 residues: CASSNDVYGYTF. The CDR3 coding sequence is TGTGCCAGCAGCAACGATGTCTATGGCTACACCTTC.

The V call is TRBV12-3 or TRBV12-4, the J call TRBJ1-2; maybe TRBD1 (5 bases). CDR3 length: 16 amino acids. The V end lost 0 bases, the J end lost 8 bases, and 19 bases lay between the germline ends. The DNA for the CDR3 is TGTGCCAGCAGTTTAGCCACGACAGCTCCTCTAAAGGGCTACACCTTC. It yields the protein CASSLATTAPLKGYTF.

The genes are TRBV18 and TRBJ2-7, with TRBD2 identical over 11 bases. The germline V gene has CDR1 KGHSH and CDR2 LQKENI. This CDR3 region has 16 residues. The V segment lost 3 bases and the J segment 2 bases; nucleotides outside the gene matches: 6. This chain's CDR3 is CASSPKLAGATYEQYF. CDR3 bases: TGTGCCAGCTCACCCAAACTAGCGGGGGCGACCTACGAGCAGTACTTC.

This clonotype came up once. V gene TRBV29-1 combines with J gene TRBJ1-1; D gene uncertain. Deletions cut 4 bases from V and 1 base from J, with 10 bases between. This CDR3 region has 13 residues. The germline CDR1 and CDR2 sequences are SQVTM and ANQGSEA. The CDR3 reads CSVVSNRNTEAFF. CDR3 coding DNA: TGCAGCGTTGTCAGTAATAGGAACACTGAAGCTTTCTTT. The entire variable domain, with the rest obtained from reference TRBV29-1 and TRBJ1-1, is as follows: SAVISQKPSRDICQRGTSLTIQCQVDSQVTMMFWYRQQPGQSLTLIATANQGSEATYESGFVIDKFPISRPNLTFSTLTVSNMSPEDSSIYLCSVVSNRNTEAFFGQGTRLTVV.

This clonotype has only one observation. The chain links TRBV5-1 to TRBJ2-3; D uncertain. CDR3 size: 15 residues. Germline values: CDR1 SGHRS, CDR2 YFSETQ. Between the trimmed V and J ends, which lost 4 bases and 4 bases, there was a span of 16 bases. The DNA of the CDR3 is TGCGCCAGCAGCGAGGCCGGAAGGGTTGCAGATACGCAGTATTTT. This sequence encodes CASSEAGRVADTQYF.

The genes are TRBV29-1 and TRBJ2-7, with 11 bases matching TRBD2. Trimming took 4 bases from V and 6 from J; bases not matched to a gene: 5. Germline CDR1 SQVTM, CDR2 ANQGSEA. This CDR3 contains 13 residues. CDR3 DNA sequence: TGCAGCGTTGTTCTTAGCGGGGGGGGCGAGCAGTACTTC. Protein product: CSVVLSGGGEQYF.

This clonotype was detected only a few times. The chain employs TRBV29-1 and TRBJ2-3; the D is unclear. CDR3 length: 14 residues. Trimming cost V 3 bases and J 4 bases, with 14 bases left between them. CDR1 is SQVTM, CDR2 ANQGSEA, per germline. The CDR3 DNA follows: TGCAGCGTTGAGGCTTCCGCCAGTGCAGATACGCAGTATTTT. Residues: CSVEASASADTQYF.

This clonotype has a handful of counts. V is TRBV29-1 and J is TRBJ2-1, with D tentatively TRBD2 (6 bases). The CDR3 is 11 amino acids. Trimming stripped 3 bases from V and 10 bases from J, with 10 bases between. The germline V gene encodes CDR1 SQVTM and CDR2 ANQGSEA. CDR3 nucleotides: TGCAGCGTTGAGTCGGGAGCGGAGCAGTTCTTC. Translating it yields CSVESGAEQFF.

The chain has TRBV15 and TRBJ1-1; TRBD1 matches 8 bases. The CDR3 has 14 residues. V shed 5 bases and J 6 bases; nucleotides not matched to a gene: 8. Germline assignment: CDR1 LNHNV and CDR2 YYDKDF (reference sequence). The CDR3: CATSWDRRRAEAFF. The CDR3 DNA reads as TGTGCCACCAGCTGGGACAGGAGGAGGGCTGAAGCTTTCTTT.

The chain combines TRBV7-9 with TRBJ1-1, with 10 positions matching TRBD1. V was pared by 3 bases and J by 3 bases, with 7 bases of the junction left unmatched. Germline V gene sequence: CDR1 SEHNR, CDR2 FQNEAQ (reference sequence). This CDR3 is 16 amino acids long. The CDR3 reads CASSFLRQGADTEAFF. The CDR3 nucleotides are TGTGCCAGCAGCTTTCTCAGACAGGGGGCTGACACTGAAGCTTTCTTT.

This rearrangement joins TRBV6-5 to TRBJ2-3, with D unclear. This CDR3 is 16 amino acids long. V dropped 2 bases and J dropped 2 bases, with 14 bases sitting between them. Germline V gene lookup returns CDR1 MNHEY and CDR2 SVGAGI. CDR3 nucleotide sequence: TGTGCCAGCAGTTACACCGCCGGGCCTTACACAGATACGCAGTATTTT. Translating it yields CASSYTAGPYTDTQYF.

The rearrangement uses TRBV6-4 and TRBJ2-3, with TRBD2 identical over 7 bases. The J segment lost 4 bases and the V segment lost 3 bases, leaving 4 bases of the junction unmatched. Germline CDR1 and CDR2: MRHNA and SNTAGT. The CDR3 has 14 amino acids. CDR3 coding DNA: TGTGCCAGCAGTGAAAGCAGCGGGGCAGATACGCAGTATTTT. It specifies CASSESSGADTQYF.

J is TRBJ2-5 and V is TRBV7-2; D might be TRBD2 (5 bases). Trimming left V 3 bases short and J 2 bases short, with 10 bases between. This CDR3 has 14 residues. Germline CDR1 is SGHTA and CDR2 is FQGNSA. CDR3 in amino acids: CASSFTRGQETQYF. The CDR3 nucleotides are TGTGCCAGCAGCTTTACACGGGGTCAAGAGACCCAGTACTTC.

The chain is built from TRBV29-1 and TRBJ2-5; 7 nucleotides agree with TRBD1. The better agreement between TRBJ2-7 and the DNA end casts doubt on the J call. The CDR3 extends over 15 amino acids. Per the germline V gene, CDR1 is SQVTM and CDR2 is ANQGSEA. The CDR3 bases are TGCAGCGTTGTAGAGGGGGCGCCCAATGGGGACGAGCAGTACTTC. Its translation is CSVVEGAPNGDEQYF.

V is TRBV12-3 or TRBV12-4 and J is TRBJ2-7, with TRBD1 matching over 7 bases. Trimming removed 3 bases from V and 7 bases from J; junction bases left unmatched: 6. CDR3 size: 13 residues. As DNA, the CDR3 is TGTGCCAGCAGTTTTGGGACAGTGGGGGAGCAGTACTTC. This codes for CASSFGTVGEQYF.

This clonotype was observed a few times. The rearrangement joins TRBV21-1 to TRBJ2-7; TRBD2 is the table's D call and was not checked against the DNA. TRBV21-1 has pseudogene status. The CDR3 totals 15 residues. The CDR3 DNA follows: TGTGCCGGGCTTCAGGGACTAGCGGTTCAGGACGAGCAGTACTTC. Amino acids: CAGLQGLAVQDEQYF.

V and J are TRBV7-2 and TRBJ2-7; D is unclear. Germline V gene sequence: CDR1 SGHTA, CDR2 FQGNSA. There are 13 residues in the CDR3. Trimming took 1 base from V and 6 from J, leaving 10 bases between them. CDR3 sequence: CASSLDSRIEQYF. CDR3 sequence (DNA): TGTGCCAGCAGCTTAGACAGCCGGATCGAGCAGTACTTC.

The chain joins TRBV12-3 or TRBV12-4 to TRBJ1-4; no firm D call. The V and J ends lost 3 bases and 10 bases respectively, with 6 bases between them. There are 11 residues in the CDR3. The CDR3 DNA sequence: TGTGCCAGCAGTTTGGGAGGAAAACTGTTTTTT. Translated, it gives CASSLGGKLFF.

The V gene is TRBV10-3, the J gene TRBJ2-7; unclear D gene. CDR3 size: 12 residues. Trimming pared 2 bases from V and 4 bases from J, leaving 6 bases between. In germline, CDR1 is ENHRY, CDR2 SYGVKD. CDR3: CAISEGRYEQYF. For the CDR3, the DNA is TGTGCCATCAGTGAGGGCAGATACGAGCAGTACTTC.

In DNA form, the CDR3 reads TGCGCCAGCAGCCACGCGACGGGACTCGGAAACATTCAGTACTTC. Translated, it gives CASSHATGLGNIQYF. V is TRBV4-3 and J is TRBJ2-4; tentative D call: TRBD2 (6 bases). Germline CDR1 reads LGHNA; CDR2 reads YSLEER. The CDR3 runs to 15 residues. Trimming took off 3 bases at V and 6 bases at J, with 15 bases between the two ends.

The rearrangement joins TRBV6-2 or TRBV6-3 to TRBJ1-5; TRBD1 matches 7 bases. In germline, CDR1 is MNHEY, CDR2 SVGEGT. The CDR3 runs 15 residues. The trim removed 6 bases at V and 4 bases at J, leaving 9 bases unmatched. The CDR3 spells CASREDRSLNQPQHF. The DNA for the CDR3 is TGTGCCAGCAGAGAGGACAGGTCGCTAAATCAGCCCCAGCATTTT.

Only one count was recorded for this clonotype. Its ends do not fully match the called genes, so a read error is possible. The V gene is TRBV24-1, the J gene TRBJ2-1; 13 nucleotides agree with TRBD2. The length of the CDR3 is 17 residues. In germline, CDR1 is KGHDR, CDR2 SFDVKD. This CDR3 reads CTTSDTSGRANLNEQFF. The CDR3 bases are TGTACCACCAGTGACACTAGCGGGAGGGCCAATTTGAATGAGCAGTTCTTC.

V is TRBV12-3 or TRBV12-4 and J is TRBJ1-6, with D maybe TRBD1 (6 bases). Trimming took 5 bases from V and 18 from J, leaving 20 bases between them. The CDR3 is 13 amino acids. CDR3 coding DNA: TGTGCCAGCAGTGCCAGCCGACAGGCGCCACCCCACTTT. It translates to CASSASRQAPPHF.

This clonotype was found a few times. The chain combines TRBV28 with TRBJ1-2; tentatively, D is TRBD1 (5 bases). Germline CDR1 MDHEN, CDR2 SYDVKM. The germline V and J ends were trimmed by 4 bases and 3 bases, with 15 bases remaining between them. The CDR3 length is 15 residues. In DNA form, the CDR3 reads TGTGCCAGCAGTTCCTCGGGGGGGGTCGACTATGGCTACACCTTC. It encodes CASSSSGGVDYGYTF.

This clonotype was seen only a few times. CDR3 loop: CSVDLLADSTDTQYF. CDR3 nucleotide sequence: TGCAGCGTTGACCTTCTAGCGGATAGCACAGATACGCAGTATTTT. The chain couples TRBV29-1 to TRBJ2-3; TRBD2 matches 7 bases. The CDR3 extends over 15 amino acids. Per germline, CDR1 SQVTM and CDR2 ANQGSEA. V dropped 3 bases and J dropped 0; count of bases not matched to a gene: 6.

J is TRBJ2-3 and V is TRBV28; unclear D gene. The CDR3 is 18 amino acids. Germline V gene data show CDR1 as MDHEN and CDR2 as SYDVKM. Trimming cost V 1 base and J 2 bases, with 19 bases left between them. The CDR3 is CASSLSRWAQTNTDTQYF. CDR3 nucleotides: TGTGCCAGCAGTTTATCCCGATGGGCCCAAACCAACACAGATACGCAGTATTTT.

In its sample, this clonotype was seen a few times. CDR3 sequence (DNA): TGCGCCAGCAGCCAAGATGGCATACAAGAGACCCAGTACTTC. It codes for CASSQDGIQETQYF. The chain links TRBV4-1 to TRBJ2-5; D ambiguous. Germline V gene sequence: CDR1 MGHRA, CDR2 YSYEKL. The V end lost 0 bases, the J end lost 2 bases, and 7 bases lay between the germline ends. The CDR3 length is 14 residues.

This chain uses TRBV6-5 with TRBJ2-2; D unresolved. Germline values: CDR1 MNHEY, CDR2 SVGAGI. The germline V and J ends were trimmed by 4 bases and 0 bases, with 6 bases remaining between them. The CDR3 length is 14 residues. CDR3 DNA: TGTGCCAGCAGTTTCGGGTCGAACACCGGGGAGCTGTTTTTT. As protein: CASSFGSNTGELFF.

The V gene is TRBV29-1, the J gene TRBJ2-7, with 11 bases identical to TRBD2. The CDR3 is 16 residues long. Germline V gene data show CDR1 as SQVTM and CDR2 as ANQGSEA. The CDR3 region is CSKRTSGYGVPYEQYF. The CDR3 nucleotides read TGCAGTAAGAGGACTAGCGGGTATGGGGTACCCTACGAGCAGTACTTC.

About this clonotype: A read error may be the cause here, since a much bigger clone is one base away. V usage is TRBV7-2 and J usage is TRBJ2-7, with D unresolved. The J call is doubtful: the DNA matches TRBJ2-5 better. Germline V gene data show CDR1 as SGHTA and CDR2 as FQGNSA. The CDR3 runs to 14 residues. This chain's CDR3 is CASSQEKVTGTQYF. For the CDR3, the DNA is TGTGCCAGCTCCCAGGAGAAGGTGACGGGGACCCAGTACTTC.